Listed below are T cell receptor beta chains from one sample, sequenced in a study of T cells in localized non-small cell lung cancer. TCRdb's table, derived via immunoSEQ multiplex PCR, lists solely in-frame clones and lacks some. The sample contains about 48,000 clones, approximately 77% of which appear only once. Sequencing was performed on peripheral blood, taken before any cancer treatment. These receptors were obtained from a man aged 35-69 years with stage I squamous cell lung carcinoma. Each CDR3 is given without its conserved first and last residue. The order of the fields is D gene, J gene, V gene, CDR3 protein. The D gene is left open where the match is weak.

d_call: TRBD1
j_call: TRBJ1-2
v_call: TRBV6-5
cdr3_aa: ASSYLPEGALGYT

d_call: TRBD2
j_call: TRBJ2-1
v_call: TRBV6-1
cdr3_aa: ASSEGPGGYNEQF

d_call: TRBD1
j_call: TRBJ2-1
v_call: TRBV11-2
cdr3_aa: ASSLARTGTREQF

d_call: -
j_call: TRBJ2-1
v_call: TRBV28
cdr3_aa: ASNRGLLGNEQF

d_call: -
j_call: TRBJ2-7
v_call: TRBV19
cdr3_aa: ASSIVDGLYEQY

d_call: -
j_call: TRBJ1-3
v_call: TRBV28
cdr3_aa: ASSLSPTGHSGNTIY

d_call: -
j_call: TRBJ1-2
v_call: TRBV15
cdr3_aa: ATSSGTNYGYT

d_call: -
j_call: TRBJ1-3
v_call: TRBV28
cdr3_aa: AITGPGNTIY

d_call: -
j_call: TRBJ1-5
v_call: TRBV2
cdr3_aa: ASRLDGQPQH

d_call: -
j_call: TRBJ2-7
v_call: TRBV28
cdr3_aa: ASLRGDNSYEQY

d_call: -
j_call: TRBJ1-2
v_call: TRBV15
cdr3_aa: ATSRGNRGATYGYT

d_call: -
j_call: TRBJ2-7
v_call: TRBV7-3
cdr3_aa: ASSSGQEQY

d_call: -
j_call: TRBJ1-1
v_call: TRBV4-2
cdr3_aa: ASSRDSDEAF

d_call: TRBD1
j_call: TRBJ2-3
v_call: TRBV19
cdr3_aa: ASSIVLGTGSTDTQY

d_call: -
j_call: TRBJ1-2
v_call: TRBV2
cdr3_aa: ASSASGYT

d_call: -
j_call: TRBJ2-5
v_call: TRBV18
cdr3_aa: ASSPTQETQY

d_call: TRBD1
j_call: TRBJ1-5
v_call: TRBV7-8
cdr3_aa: ASSLYGQGGQPQH

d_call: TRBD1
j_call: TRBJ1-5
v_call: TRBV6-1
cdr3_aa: ASTPGTAGNQPQH

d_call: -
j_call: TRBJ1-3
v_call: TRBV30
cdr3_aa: AWGGSGNTIY

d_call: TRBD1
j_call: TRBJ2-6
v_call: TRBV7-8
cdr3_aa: ASSLTQGTGANVLT

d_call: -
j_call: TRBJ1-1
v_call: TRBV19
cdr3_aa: ASGVSLNTEAF

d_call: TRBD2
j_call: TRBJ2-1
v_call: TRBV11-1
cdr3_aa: ASSLKRGGFPDEQF

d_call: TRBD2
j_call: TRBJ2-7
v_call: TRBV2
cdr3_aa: ASSFETSIYEQY

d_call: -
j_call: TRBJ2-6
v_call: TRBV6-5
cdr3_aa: ASRLSGANVLT

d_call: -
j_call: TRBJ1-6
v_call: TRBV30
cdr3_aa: AWRGQGRSPLH

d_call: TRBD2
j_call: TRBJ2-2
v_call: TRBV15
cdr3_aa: ATSREGTTGGELF

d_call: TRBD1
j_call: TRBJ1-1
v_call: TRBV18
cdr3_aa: ASWGGQINTEAF

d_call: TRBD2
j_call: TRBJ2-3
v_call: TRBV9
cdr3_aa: ASSVAQAGGWQDTQY

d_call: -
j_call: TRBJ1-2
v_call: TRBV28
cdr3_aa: ASSLTTVYGYT

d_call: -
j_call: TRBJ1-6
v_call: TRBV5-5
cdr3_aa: ASSFGSGYSPLH

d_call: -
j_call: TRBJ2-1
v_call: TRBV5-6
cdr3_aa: ASSLLLSDEQF

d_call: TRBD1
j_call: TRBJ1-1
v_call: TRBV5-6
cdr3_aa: ASSLFRGRTEAF